Below, 22 T cell receptor beta chains from the same sample are listed, as sequenced in a study of shared clonotypes between healthy human individuals. Only in-frame clones appear in the TCRdb table, and some are missing; sequencing was by immunoSEQ multiplex PCR. This table holds roughly 2,300,000 clones, around 90% found once. The material sequenced was naive CD4+ T cells from PBMCs. Subset in this sample: CD45RA+ positively selected. The receptors here all came from a man between 18 and 35 years old in good health. Some clones in this sample may be carry-over from other donors' samples.

V and J are TRBV10-3 and TRBJ2-7; 9 nucleotides match TRBD1. The germline V gene encodes CDR1 ENHRY and CDR2 SYGVKD. V lost 4 bases, J lost 3 bases, and 7 bases stayed unmatched. The CDR3 spans 15 residues. The CDR3 loop reads CAISVSGDRVYEQYF. The CDR3 nucleotides are TGTGCCATCAGTGTCTCGGGGGACAGGGTCTACGAGCAGTACTTC.

This clone was observed a single time. The chain is built from TRBV18 and TRBJ2-7, with TRBD1 matching 8 bases. Germline V gene data show CDR1 as KGHSH and CDR2 as LQKENI. This CDR3 spans 16 amino acids. The V gene end was trimmed by 6 bases and the J gene end by 6 bases; junction bases not matched to a gene: 16. CDR3 residues: CASSSSRASGGGEQYF. The CDR3 DNA reads as TGTGCCAGCTCCTCCTCTAGGGCGTCAGGGGGCGGCGAGCAGTACTTC.

The CDR3 is CASSLVVGSDEQYF. The CDR3 bases are TGTGCCAGCAGCTTAGTGGTAGGCTCGGACGAGCAGTACTTC. This chain links TRBV7-2 with TRBJ2-7; D call uncertain. The V gene lost 1 base and the J gene lost 5 bases, with 12 bases spanning the gap. The CDR3 consists of 14 residues. CDR1 is SGHTA, CDR2 FQGNSA, per germline.

The chain combines TRBV5-1 with TRBJ2-5, with TRBD2 as a possible D gene (5 bases). CDR3 length: 18 amino acids. The germline V gene has CDR1 SGHRS and CDR2 YFSETQ. Trimming pared 0 bases from V and 5 bases from J, leaving 23 bases between. The CDR3: CASSLGSGPSPGEETQYF. In DNA form, the CDR3 reads TGCGCCAGCAGCTTGGGGAGCGGACCCTCCCCCGGGGAGGAGACCCAGTACTTC.

The V gene is TRBV6-4, the J gene TRBJ2-1; unclear D gene. Trimming pared 8 bases from V and 5 bases from J, leaving 13 bases between. The germline V gene encodes CDR1 MRHNA and CDR2 SNTAGT. The CDR3 sequence is 13 residues long. Here the CDR3 DNA reads TGTGCCAGCGGATTGGTAGAGAACAATGAGCAGTTCTTC. Translated: CASGLVENNEQFF.

The chain joins TRBV7-3 to TRBJ2-3, with 8 bases identical to TRBD2. The V gene end was trimmed by 5 bases and the J gene end by 3 bases; junction bases not matched to a gene: 13. CDR1 SGHTA and CDR2 FQGTGA come from the germline V gene. The CDR3 length is 17 residues. The CDR3 loop is CASSPFGGGRQTDTQYF. DNA of the CDR3: TGTGCCAGCAGCCCTTTCGGTGGCGGGAGGCAAACAGATACGCAGTATTTT.

This sequence joins TRBV2 and TRBJ2-3; TRBD2 aligns across 7 bases. CDR3 size: 15 residues. With V trimmed by 6 bases and J by 5 bases, 11 bases remained unmatched. CDR1 and CDR2 from the germline V gene are SNHLY and FYNNEI. CDR3 protein: CASRMSSGKGDTQYF. The CDR3 DNA sequence: TGTGCCAGCAGGATGAGCAGCGGGAAGGGAGATACGCAGTATTTT. Full variable domain (rest looked up from reference TRBV2 and TRBJ2-3): EPEVTQTPSHQVTQMGQEVILRCVPISNHLYFYWYRQILGQKVEFLVSFYNNEISEKSEIFDDQFSVERPDGSNFTLKIRSTKLEDSAMYFCASRMSSGKGDTQYFGPGTRLTVL.

The chain recombines TRBV11-3 with TRBJ1-1, with TRBD1 matching over 7 bases. The V gene end was trimmed by 5 bases and the J gene end by 7 bases; junction bases not matched to a gene: 4. Germline CDR1 and CDR2: SGHNT and YENEEA. CDR3 length: 12 amino acids. The CDR3 loop is CASSPGDSEAFF. For the CDR3, the DNA is TGTGCCAGCAGCCCCGGGGACAGTGAAGCTTTCTTT.

This chain connects TRBV5-6 to TRBJ2-2; D unclear. CDR1 and CDR2 (germline): SGHDT, YYEEEE. Deletions cut 6 bases from V and 5 bases from J, with 17 bases between. The CDR3 runs to 15 residues. This chain's CDR3 is CASTTGPIITGELFF. In DNA form, the CDR3 reads TGTGCCAGCACTACCGGGCCGATAATTACCGGGGAGCTGTTTTTT.

The V call is TRBV4-3, the J call TRBJ2-7; 11 bases agree with TRBD2. The CDR3 sequence is 18 residues long. With V trimmed by 8 bases and J by 2 bases, 17 bases remained unmatched. CDR1 LGHNA and CDR2 YSLEER come from the germline V gene. The CDR3, as DNA: TGCGCCAGCCACCAGGGACTAGCGGAGAGAGGTGCTCCCTACGAGCAGTACTTC. Its translation is CASHQGLAERGAPYEQYF.

The genes are TRBV7-7 and TRBJ2-5; 7 nucleotides match TRBD1. J was trimmed by 5 bases and V by 4 bases; bases with no gene match: 7. Germline V lookup: CDR1 SSHAT, CDR2 FNYEAQ (reference sequence). The CDR3 covers 14 residues. The DNA of the CDR3 is TGTGCCAGCAGCTCACTCGACAGGGAGGAGACCCAGTACTTC. It yields the protein CASSSLDREETQYF.

The CDR3 region is CASSPTGAGSYNEQFF. The CDR3 DNA follows: TGTGCCAGCAGCCCCACAGGGGCTGGGTCCTACAATGAGCAGTTCTTC. This sequence joins TRBV9 and TRBJ2-1; 7 positions agree with TRBD1. The CDR3 contains 16 residues. Trimming took 4 bases from V and 1 from J; bases not matched to a gene: 8. CDR1 and CDR2 from the germline V gene are SGDLS and YYNGEE.

A remark on this clone: The identical CDR3 is also encoded by other nucleotide sequences in the sample. This rearrangement joins TRBV5-1 to TRBJ2-7; the D gene is possibly TRBD2 (6 bases). V dropped 3 bases and J dropped 2 bases, with 9 bases sitting between them. The CDR3 is 13 amino acids. Per the germline V gene, CDR1 is SGHRS and CDR2 is YFSETQ. The CDR3 sequence is CASSWTGAYEQYF. The CDR3 DNA sequence: TGCGCCAGCAGCTGGACGGGGGCCTACGAGCAGTACTTC.

The V and J genes are TRBV19 and TRBJ2-1; no clear D. V was cut by 3 bases and J by 5 bases, with 11 bases left in between. Germline CDR1 LNHDA, CDR2 SQIVND (reference sequence). The CDR3 is made up of 14 amino acids. Here the CDR3 reads CASSITYTDNEQFF. Written as DNA, the CDR3 is TGTGCCAGTAGTATTACGTATACAGACAATGAGCAGTTCTTC.

The sample holds one count of this clone. The chain is built from TRBV9 and TRBJ2-7; tentative D call: TRBD2 (5 bases). The V gene's germline CDR1 is SGDLS and CDR2 YYNGEE. Trimming removed 4 bases at V and 5 bases at J, with 13 bases between. CDR3 size: 13 residues. CDR3 sequence (DNA): TGTGCCAGCAGCACCGGGGTGGCCAACGAGCAGTACTTC. This encodes CASSTGVANEQYF.

This clone has just one count. J is TRBJ2-3 and V is TRBV4-3; 9 bases line up with TRBD1. The CDR3 runs 17 residues. Looked up from germline, CDR1 is LGHNA and CDR2 is YSLEER. J was trimmed by 3 bases and V by 0 bases; bases with no gene match: 7. The CDR3 region has the DNA TGCGCCAGCAGCCAAGAGGGATACAGGGGGCTAACAGATACGCAGTATTTT. Protein sequence: CASSQEGYRGLTDTQYF.

The rearrangement uses TRBV6-5 and TRBJ2-2; 9 positions match TRBD2. The V segment lost 7 bases and the J segment 4 bases; nucleotides outside the gene matches: 7. This CDR3 contains 15 residues. CDR1 and CDR2 (germline): MNHEY, SVGAGI. The DNA for the CDR3 is TGTGCCAGCACCCACGGGACTAGCCGCACCGGGGAGCTGTTTTTT. The encoded protein is CASTHGTSRTGELFF.

This rearrangement joins TRBV10-2 to TRBJ2-3; 10 bases match TRBD2. Looked up from germline, CDR1 is WSHSY and CDR2 is SAAADI. With V trimmed by 7 bases and J by 0 bases, 7 bases remained unmatched. CDR3 length: 16 amino acids. CDR3 amino acids: CASTGLAANSTDTQYF. For the CDR3, the DNA is TGCGCCAGCACCGGACTAGCGGCGAATAGCACAGATACGCAGTATTTT.

In regard to this clone: The same CDR3 can be traced to other DNA sequences in this sample. The chain combines TRBV5-1 with TRBJ1-1; D possibly corresponds to TRBD1 (5 bases). The ends were cut back, 0 bases at V and 5 bases at J, with 14 bases in the middle. The V gene's germline CDR1 is SGHRS and CDR2 YFSETQ. The CDR3 spans 15 residues. In DNA form, the CDR3 reads TGCGCCAGCAGCTTGGTGGCAGGGTTGGGAACTGAAGCTTTCTTT. It codes for CASSLVAGLGTEAFF.

In regard to this clone: This CDR3 is also generated by other DNA sequences in the sample. The chain joins TRBV9 to TRBJ2-7; TRBD2 matches at 10 bases. The CDR3 has 14 residues. With V trimmed by 3 bases and J by 2 bases, 2 bases remained unmatched. The germline CDR1 and CDR2 sequences are SGDLS and YYNGEE. The CDR3, as DNA: TGTGCCAGCAGCGCGAGCGGGAGGGCCTACGAGCAGTACTTC. This sequence encodes CASSASGRAYEQYF. The full variable domain, in which reference TRBV9 and TRBJ2-7 provide the parts outside the CDR3, is DSGVTQTPKHLITATGQRVTLRCSPRSGDLSVYWYQQSLDQGLQFLIQYYNGEERAKGNILERFSAQQFPDLHSELNLSSLELGDSALYFCASSASGRAYEQYFGPGTRLTVT.

The rearrangement uses TRBV5-4 and TRBJ2-1; D perhaps matches TRBD2 (6 bases). Germline loops: CDR1 SGHNT, CDR2 YYREEE (reference sequence). V lost 4 bases, J lost 4 bases, and 9 bases lay in between. The CDR3 has 13 residues. The DNA of the CDR3 is TGTGCCAGCAGCGCCGGGAGTTACAATGAGCAGTTCTTC. This encodes CASSAGSYNEQFF.

This clone has only a few counts. J is TRBJ1-1 and V is TRBV10-3, with TRBD1 matching over 7 bases. Germline V gene lookup returns CDR1 ENHRY and CDR2 SYGVKD. CDR3 size: 14 residues. The V gene end was trimmed by 5 bases and the J gene end by 4 bases; junction bases not matched to a gene: 7. CDR3 loop: CAISTTGAITEAFF. The DNA for the CDR3 is TGTGCCATCAGTACTACAGGGGCGATCACTGAAGCTTTCTTT.